The text below deals with one TCR beta chain. Its specificity is unknown. Sequenced by immunoSEQ multiplex PCR; TCRdb stores in-frame clones only, minus some. The table records 2 million to 2.5 million clones, around 92% of them present only once. J lost 6 bases, V lost 5 bases, and 8 bases had no gene match. This CDR3 contains 15 residues. CDR1 and CDR2 (germline): SGHTA, FQGNSA. This sample was taken from a study of shared clonotypes between healthy human individuals. Findings and limits, study-wide: Generation probabilities of non-shared clonotypes were lower (relative to those shared by all four donors).

Input material: naive CD4+ T cells from PBMCs. The subset denotes: CD45RA+ positively selected. The sequence came from a man aged 18 to 29 in good health. Some clones in this sample may be carry-over from other donors' samples. This rearrangement joins TRBV7-2 to TRBJ2-1; the match to TRBD1 covers 9 bases. This chain's CDR3 is CASSIWDRVSNEQFF. The CDR3 DNA sequence: TGTGCCAGCAGCATATGGGACAGGGTTAGCAATGAGCAGTTCTTC.